This TCR beta chain emerged from a study of shared clonotypes between healthy human individuals. Study in general: A couple of women and a few men aged 18 to 49 served as donors. Study outcomes and limitations: The small donor group covered limited genetic and exposure diversity. Read depth was anticipated to influence clonotype sharing among donors.

As to this clone: Its target is unknown.

Authors' analysis steps: Filtering was not the same, since immunoSEQ gave junction-only sequences without quality scores. Profiling relied on immunoSEQ multiplex PCR, and the TCRdb table lists in-frame clones only, not all of them. D and trimming were read from the DNA, whereas the V and J calls and clone size are those reported in that table. The data hold around 510,000 clones, with just over 75% observed a single time. Germline assignment: CDR1 SQVTM and CDR2 ANQGSEA. The CDR3 has 13 amino acids. V trimming: 5 bases; J trimming: 4 bases; junction bases outside the gene matches: 7. The sequenced material came from PBMCs. This receptor was taken from a middle-aged woman in good health. Some clones in this sample may be carry-over from other donors' samples. The chain is built from TRBV29-1 and TRBJ2-7; 8 positions match TRBD1. CDR3 bases: TGCAGCGTTATGGACAGGGTAGATTACGAGCAGTACTTC. It yields the protein CSVMDRVDYEQYF.